This record covers a single T cell receptor (beta chain). The antigen is unknown. Naive CD8 cells lacked CD45RO, underwent positive selection for CCR7 and left out terminally differentiated effector memory CD45RA+ cells. The sorted-subset replicate PCRs were given around 0.2 ug DNA, which is tens of thousands of T cell genomes. Data came from immunoSEQ multiplex PCR; TCRdb stores just in-frame clones and leaves some out. The sample shows nearly 2 million clones, about 95% of them seen only once. The CDR3 has 12 residues. In germline, CDR1 is GTSNPN, CDR2 SVGIG (reference sequence). The V end was cut by 5 bases, the J end by 3 bases, with 9 bases between. The sample originates from a study of shared clonotypes between healthy human individuals. Broader study findings: A handful of donors showed sharing of around 5.3% of naive CD4 clonotypes. Sequencing depth was expected to influence donor clonotype sharing.

The chain is built from TRBV30 and TRBJ2-3; a weak D match, TRBD2 (5 bases). The sequence derives from a man between 18 and 29 years old in good health. What was sequenced was naive CD8+ T cells sorted from blood. As DNA, the CDR3 is TGTGCCTGGGATCTAGCAACAGATACGCAGTATTTT. This gives the protein CAWDLATDTQYF.